Presented here are 18 T cell receptor beta chains from one specimen sequenced in a study of beta chain features in type 1 diabetes. Overall study results and limits: In all four CD4+ subsets, TCRB CDR3 length was significantly, moderately reduced in type 1 diabetes.

Isolated RNA was reverse transcribed in full, so expressed TCRB transcripts were sequenced. Repertoires were generated with immunoSEQ multiplex PCR, while TCRdb's copy carries only in-frame clones and drops some. The sample has 500,000 to 800,000 clones; around 12% are singletons. These receptors have no identified antigens. Material: naive CD4+ T cells from blood. The source of these receptors is a young man with type 1 diabetes.

The chain uses TRBV2 and TRBJ1-2, with TRBD1 matching 7 bases. The CDR3 contains 13 residues. Germline values: CDR1 SNHLY, CDR2 FYNNEI. Germline trimming cut 5 bases from V and 3 bases from J; bases unmatched to any gene: 3. CDR3 DNA: TGTGCCAGCAGTCCTGGACAGGACTATGGCTACACCTTC. Amino acid sequence: CASSPGQDYGYTF.

The chain recombines TRBV11-2 with TRBJ2-2; D unresolved. The CDR3 runs 13 residues. The V gene lost 2 bases and the J gene lost 6 bases, with 7 bases spanning the gap. Germline lookup yields CDR1 SGHAT and CDR2 FQNNGV. The CDR3 DNA reads as TGTGCCAGCAGCTTAAGTACGGCCGGGGAGCTGTTTTTT. Amino acids: CASSLSTAGELFF.

V usage is TRBV5-1 and J usage is TRBJ2-5, with D possibly being TRBD1 (6 bases). The germline V gene encodes CDR1 SGHRS and CDR2 YFSETQ. Trimming stripped 2 bases from V and 1 base from J, with 9 bases between. The CDR3 loop spans 14 amino acids. CDR3 in amino acids: CASSLDRTQETQYF. Written as DNA, the CDR3 is TGCGCCAGCAGCTTAGACAGGACCCAAGAGACCCAGTACTTC.

The chain combines TRBV2 with TRBJ1-2; TRBD1 matches at 8 bases. Germline lookup yields CDR1 SNHLY and CDR2 FYNNEI. CDR3 length equals 15 residues. V lost 2 bases and J lost 3; bases outside the gene matches: 5. The CDR3 loop is CASSEQGARDYGYTF. Here the CDR3 DNA reads TGTGCCAGCAGTGAACAGGGGGCAAGGGACTATGGCTACACCTTC.

The chain has TRBV9 and TRBJ2-2; D unresolved. V was trimmed by 3 bases and J by 8 bases, leaving 14 bases between them. The CDR3 spans 14 residues. Looked up from germline, CDR1 is SGDLS and CDR2 is YYNGEE. CDR3 loop: CASSASPNTGELFF. The CDR3, as DNA: TGTGCCAGCAGCGCGAGCCCCAATACGGGGGAGCTGTTTTTT. The full variable domain, completed using reference TRBV9 and TRBJ2-2, is DSGVTQTPKHLITATGQRVTLRCSPRSGDLSVYWYQQSLDQGLQFLIQYYNGEERAKGNILERFSAQQFPDLHSELNLSSLELGDSALYFCASSASPNTGELFFGEGSRLTVL.

J is TRBJ1-5 and V is TRBV29-1; D gene unclear. The CDR3 covers 19 residues. V was clipped by 1 base and J by 2 bases, with 24 bases between them. Germline CDR1 is SQVTM and CDR2 is ANQGSEA. The CDR3 spells CSVEVRGRVLIVGNQPQHF. CDR3 bases: TGCAGCGTTGAAGTTCGCGGCAGAGTATTAATAGTGGGCAATCAGCCCCAGCATTTT. Drawing the rest from reference TRBV29-1 and TRBJ1-5, the complete variable domain is SAVISQKPSRDICQRGTSLTIQCQVDSQVTMMFWYRQQPGQSLTLIATANQGSEATYESGFVIDKFPISRPNLTFSTLTVSNMSPEDSSIYLCSVEVRGRVLIVGNQPQHFGDGTRLSIL.

V is TRBV18 and J is TRBJ1-2, with 7 bases matching TRBD1. V shed 6 bases, J shed 2 bases, and the junction held 12 bases outside the gene matches. This CDR3 is 16 amino acids long. Germline lookup yields CDR1 KGHSH and CDR2 LQKENI. CDR3 nucleotide sequence: TGTGCCAGCTCGGAGGGACAGATTGACATGAACTATGGCTACACCTTC. Its translation is CASSEGQIDMNYGYTF. The variable domain in full, completed from reference TRBV18 and TRBJ1-2, reads NAGVMQNPRHLVRRRGQEARLRCSPMKGHSHVYWYRQLPEEGLKFMVYLQKENIIDESGMPKERFSAEFPKEGPSILRIQQVVRGDSAAYFCASSEGQIDMNYGYTFGSGTRLTVV.

The chain joins TRBV19 to TRBJ1-6, with a tentative D call TRBD1 (6 bases). Germline V gene lookup returns CDR1 LNHDA and CDR2 SQIVND (reference sequence). V was clipped by 5 bases and J by 8 bases, with 10 bases between them. CDR3 length: 13 amino acids. CDR3 sequence reads: CASSSRGDSPLHF. The CDR3 DNA reads TGTGCCAGTAGTTCCAGGGGTGATTCACCCCTCCACTTT.

This clone was counted only a few times. The chain couples TRBV5-4 to TRBJ2-3; tentatively, D is TRBD2 (5 bases). The CDR3 consists of 12 residues. Trimming took 3 bases from V and 7 from J, leaving 9 bases between them. Germline values: CDR1 SGHNT, CDR2 YYREEE (reference sequence). CDR3 coding DNA: TGTGCCAGCAGCTCGGACTCGAATACGCAGTATTTT. This codes for CASSSDSNTQYF.

This clone was seen a few times. The V call is TRBV4-3, the J call TRBJ2-5; the match to TRBD2 covers 8 bases. The CDR3 has 15 amino acids. Trimming cost V 4 bases and J 5 bases; bases outside gene matches: 9. Looked up from germline, CDR1 is LGHNA and CDR2 is YSLEER. Here the CDR3 reads CASSLNGLAGETQYF. CDR3 DNA: TGCGCCAGCAGCCTAAATGGGCTAGCGGGTGAGACCCAGTACTTC.

This clone occurred a few times. The sample holds other DNA sequences that translate to the same CDR3. The rearrangement uses TRBV28 and TRBJ1-2; D unclear. With 4 bases removed from V and 4 bases from J, the gap between germline ends came to 7 bases. Per the germline V gene, CDR1 is MDHEN and CDR2 is SYDVKM. CDR3 size: 12 residues. As DNA, the CDR3 is TGTGCCAGCAGTTCGAGAACCTATGGCTACACCTTC. It translates to CASSSRTYGYTF.

This clone was counted only a few times. This rearrangement joins TRBV9 to TRBJ2-3, with 9 nucleotides matching TRBD1. The V gene's germline CDR1 is SGDLS and CDR2 YYNGEE. The length of the CDR3 is 17 residues. V dropped 2 bases and J dropped 3; count of bases not matched to a gene: 10. The CDR3 bases are TGTGCCAGCAGCGTGGCGCCCGGGACAGGGTCGACAGATACGCAGTATTTT. Translation gives CASSVAPGTGSTDTQYF.

This clone was seen a handful of times. The chain recombines TRBV9 with TRBJ1-1; tentative D call: TRBD1 (5 bases). The CDR3 loop spans 12 amino acids. The V end was cut by 2 bases, the J end by 6 bases, with 8 bases between. Germline-derived CDR1 and CDR2 are SGDLS and YYNGEE. This chain's CDR3 is CASSVQGSEAFF. The CDR3 region has the DNA TGTGCCAGCAGCGTGCAGGGCTCTGAAGCTTTCTTT.

The V gene is TRBV7-6, the J gene TRBJ1-1; D is unclear. CDR1 SGHVS and CDR2 FNYEAQ come from the germline V gene. CDR3 length equals 13 residues. Trimming pared 5 bases from V and 1 base from J, leaving 8 bases between. This CDR3 is CASSLRENTEAFF. The CDR3 DNA follows: TGTGCCAGCAGCCTTAGGGAGAACACTGAAGCTTTCTTT.

This clone was counted between two and nine times. The rearrangement links TRBV28 to TRBJ1-2; D might be TRBD1 (5 bases). V was cut by 3 bases and J by 4 bases, with 9 bases left in between. Germline V gene data show CDR1 as MDHEN and CDR2 as SYDVKM. The CDR3 consists of 13 residues. CDR3 DNA sequence: TGTGCCAGCAGTTTGTGGGGCCTCTATGGCTACACCTTC. It encodes CASSLWGLYGYTF.

This clone was observed a handful of times. The germline gene is not matched at one end of the junction; a read error may be the cause. This chain connects TRBV4-2 to TRBJ2-5, with D possibly TRBD2 on 6 matching bases. The CDR3 length is 14 residues. Germline V CDR1 and CDR2: LGHNA, YNFKEQ. The CDR3 is CASSQDIGGAGMDF. CDR3 nucleotide sequence: TGTGCCAGCAGCCAAGATATAGGCGGGGCAGGTATGGACTTC.

CDR3 sequence reads: CASSRPGQPVHDSNQPQHF. The DNA for the CDR3 is TGTGCCAGCAGCAGACCGGGACAGCCTGTTCACGATAGCAATCAGCCCCAGCATTTT. The chain links TRBV28 to TRBJ1-5; the match to TRBD1 covers 7 bases. With 6 bases clipped from V and 0 bases from J, the junction kept 17 bases outside the gene matches. The CDR3 has 19 residues. In germline, CDR1 is MDHEN, CDR2 SYDVKM. Filled out from reference TRBV28 and TRBJ1-5, the complete variable domain reads DVKVTQSSRYLVKRTGEKVFLECVQDMDHENMFWYRQDPGLGLRLIYFSYDVKMKEKGDIPEGYSVSREKKERFSLILESASTNQTSMYLCASSRPGQPVHDSNQPQHFGDGTRLSIL.

This clone has just a few counts. The J gene is TRBJ2-2, the V gene TRBV19, with D unclear. The CDR3 totals 15 residues. V lost 6 bases and J lost 5, with 16 bases in between. Germline V CDR1 and CDR2: LNHDA, SQIVND (reference sequence). CDR3 nucleotide sequence: TGTGCCAGTAGCCCAAACGGCGTTGGGACCGGGGAGCTGTTTTTT. Amino acids: CASSPNGVGTGELFF.